Given below is one T cell receptor (beta chain) in context. Read coverage stops 3 residues before the CDR3 terminus; the germline J gene supplies the remainder. CDR3 size: 13 residues. Germline CDR1 reads SGHTA; CDR2 reads FQGTGA. The germline V and J ends were trimmed by 1 base and 4 bases, with 7 bases remaining between them. The sample belongs to a study of T cells in women clearing cervical HPV infection. immunoSEQ multiplex PCR used an average of around 1,100 ng genomic DNA. TCRdb keeps only in-frame clones here, not all; method: immunoSEQ multiplex PCR. The sample includes approximately 44,000 clones.

Sequencing input: blood buffy coat. The V call is TRBV7-3, the J call TRBJ1-1; D gene unclear. The source is a woman aged 18-70 years with a cervical HPV16 infection that either progressed to CIN3+ or cleared (not recorded which). This chain's CDR3 is CASSLIEGTEAFF. The CDR3 DNA, read in part, is TGTGCCAGCAGCTTAATTGAGGGCACTGAA.